Below are 13 T cell receptor beta chains sequenced from a single sample in a study of CD8 T cells in Susac syndrome. About 0.45 to 1 ug RNA was reverse transcribed with random hexamers. A single record per CDR3 protein comes from TCRdb applying MiXCR to the immunoSEQ multiplex PCR reads. The data contain 170,000 or so distinct CDR3 sequences, approximately 94% of them singletons. Sequenced material: CD4+ T cells from PBMCs. The source of these receptors is a human donor with Susac syndrome.

The V gene is TRBV12-3 or TRBV12-4, the J gene TRBJ1-2, with D tentatively TRBD1 (5 bases). CDR3 length: 15 residues. Trimming left V 7 bases short and J 3 bases short, with 18 bases between. In DNA, the CDR3 is TGTGCCAGCACCCTTAGGGCAGGGAGGGACTATGGCTACACCTTC. Its protein product is CASTLRAGRDYGYTF.

The chain uses TRBV27 and TRBJ2-2, with TRBD1 matching 10 bases. The CDR3 loop spans 16 amino acids. The germline gives CDR1 MNHEY, CDR2 SMNVEV (reference sequence). J lost 3 bases, V lost 8 bases, and 9 bases had no gene match. CDR3 region: CASGETGGFDTGELFF. CDR3 coding DNA: TGTGCCAGCGGGGAGACAGGGGGCTTTGACACCGGGGAGCTGTTTTTT.

The chain has TRBV20-1 and TRBJ2-5; 8 positions agree with TRBD2. Germline CDR1 and CDR2: DFQATT and SNEGSKA (reference sequence). V shed 3 bases, J shed 5 bases, and the junction held 11 bases outside the gene matches. The CDR3 consists of 15 residues. CDR3 in amino acids: CSASRSGGIRETQYF. The CDR3 DNA follows: TGCAGTGCTAGCCGAAGCGGGGGCATACGGGAGACCCAGTACTTC.

This clonotype was seen once. The chain uses TRBV2 and TRBJ2-7; D unclear. CDR1 and CDR2 (germline): SNHLY, FYNNEI. V was clipped by 4 bases and J by 5 bases, with 9 bases between them. CDR3 size: 12 residues. The CDR3, as DNA: TGTGCCAGCAGTGCCGAAGAGGACGAGCAGTACTTC. Translating gives CASSAEEDEQYF. Using reference TRBV2 and TRBJ2-7 for the parts outside the CDR3, the full variable domain is EPEVTQTPSHQVTQMGQEVILRCVPISNHLYFYWYRQILGQKVEFLVSFYNNEISEKSEIFDDQFSVERPDGSNFTLKIRSTKLEDSAMYFCASSAEEDEQYFGPGTRLTVT.

The count of this clonotype is one. This rearrangement joins TRBV29-1 to TRBJ2-4; D might be TRBD1 (6 bases). This CDR3 is 14 amino acids long. Germline assignment: CDR1 SQVTM and CDR2 ANQGSEA. The germline V and J ends were trimmed by 7 bases and 9 bases, with 22 bases remaining between them. The chain's CDR3 is CSAPSNRDPGIQYF. In DNA form, the CDR3 reads TGCAGCGCCCCCTCCAACAGGGATCCGGGCATTCAGTACTTC.

The rearrangement uses TRBV5-1 and TRBJ1-1; D unclear. Between the trimmed V and J ends, which lost 1 base and 0 bases, there was a span of 7 bases. The CDR3 is 14 residues long. CDR1 and CDR2 (germline): SGHRS, YFSETQ. The CDR3 loop is CASSLRPMNTEAFF. The DNA of the CDR3 is TGCGCCAGCAGCTTGCGTCCAATGAACACTGAAGCTTTCTTT. Based on the CDR3 plus reference TRBV5-1 and TRBJ1-1, the full variable domain is KAGVTQTPRYLIKTRGQQVTLSCSPISGHRSVSWYQQTPGQGLQFLFEYFSETQRNKGNFPGRFSGRQFSNSRSEMNVSTLELGDSALYLCASSLRPMNTEAFFGQGTRLTVV.

This chain links TRBV10-3 with TRBJ1-6, with D unclear. V shed 10 bases and J shed 9 bases, with 19 bases lying between them. Germline V CDR1 and CDR2: ENHRY, SYGVKD. This CDR3 spans 14 amino acids. The CDR3 DNA follows: TGTGCCACCCTTGAGGTCCGTTCAGGTTCACCCCTCCACTTT. It encodes CATLEVRSGSPLHF.

This chain joins TRBV20-1 and TRBJ2-3; D possibly corresponds to TRBD1 (5 bases). V shed 6 bases and J shed 0 bases, with 10 bases lying between them. This CDR3 region has 13 residues. Germline V gene sequence: CDR1 DFQATT, CDR2 SNEGSKA (reference sequence). The CDR3 nucleotides read TGCAGTGCAAGGACACCTAGCACAGATACGCAGTATTTT. Protein sequence: CSARTPSTDTQYF.

The chain links TRBV7-8 to TRBJ1-4; D is unclear. Germline V gene sequence: CDR1 SGHVS, CDR2 FQNEAQ. This CDR3 has 15 residues. Trimming took 5 bases from V and 5 from J, leaving 15 bases between them. The CDR3 loop reads CASSPAGPGNEKLFF. CDR3 sequence (DNA): TGTGCCAGCAGCCCAGCGGGTCCGGGGAATGAAAAACTGTTTTTT.

The rearrangement links TRBV27 to TRBJ2-7; TRBD1 agrees at 9 bases. The V gene end was trimmed by 2 bases and the J gene end by 9 bases; junction bases not matched to a gene: 8. CDR3 length equals 14 residues. Germline assignment: CDR1 MNHEY and CDR2 SMNVEV (reference sequence). CDR3 protein: CASSLAGTGRVQYF. CDR3 coding DNA: TGTGCCAGCAGTTTAGCCGGGACAGGGCGCGTGCAGTACTTC.

V is TRBV7-9 and J is TRBJ2-3; 8 bases are shared with TRBD2. This CDR3 has 15 residues. V gave up 1 base and J gave up 4 bases; unmatched junction bases: 4. The germline gives CDR1 SEHNR, CDR2 FQNEAQ (reference sequence). The CDR3 DNA reads TGTGCCAGCAGCTTAGGTCCAGCGGGGGCAGATACGCAGTATTTT. Protein product: CASSLGPAGADTQYF.

CDR3 coding DNA: TGCAGCGCCAACCGGGACAGTATTCCAGAGACCCAGTACTTC. Protein sequence: CSANRDSIPETQYF. This rearrangement joins TRBV29-1 to TRBJ2-5; 7 nucleotides agree with TRBD1. The trim removed 7 bases at V and 4 bases at J, leaving 12 bases unmatched. CDR3 length: 14 residues. The germline V gene encodes CDR1 SQVTM and CDR2 ANQGSEA.

This clonotype was observed once. The genes are TRBV29-1 and TRBJ1-2; 11 positions match TRBD1. Germline V gene sequence: CDR1 SQVTM, CDR2 ANQGSEA. The CDR3 covers 15 residues. The ends lost 4 bases at V and 4 bases at J; junction bases unmatched: 8. The CDR3 sequence: CSVVRTGTGGYGYTF. CDR3 sequence (DNA): TGCAGCGTTGTTCGAACCGGGACAGGGGGCTATGGCTACACCTTC.